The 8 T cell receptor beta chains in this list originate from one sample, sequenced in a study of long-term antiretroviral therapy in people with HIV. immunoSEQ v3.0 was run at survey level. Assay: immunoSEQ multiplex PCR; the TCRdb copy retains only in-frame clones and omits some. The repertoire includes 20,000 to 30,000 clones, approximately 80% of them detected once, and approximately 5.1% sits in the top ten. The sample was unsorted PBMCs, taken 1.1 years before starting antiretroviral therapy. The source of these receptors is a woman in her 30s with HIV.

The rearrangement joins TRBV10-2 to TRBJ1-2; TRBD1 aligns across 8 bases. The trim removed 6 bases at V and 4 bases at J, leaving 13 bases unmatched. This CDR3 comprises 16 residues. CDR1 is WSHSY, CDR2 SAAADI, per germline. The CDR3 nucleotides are TGCGCCAGCAGCGCACAAGGGGACAGGAGAACCTATGGCTACACCTTC. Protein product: CASSAQGDRRTYGYTF.

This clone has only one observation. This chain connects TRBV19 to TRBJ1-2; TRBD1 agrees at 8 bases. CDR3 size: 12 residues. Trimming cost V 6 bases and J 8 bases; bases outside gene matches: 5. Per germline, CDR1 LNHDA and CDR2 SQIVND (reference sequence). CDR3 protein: CASRPTGDGYTF. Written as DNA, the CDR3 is TGTGCCAGTAGGCCGACAGGGGACGGCTACACCTTC.

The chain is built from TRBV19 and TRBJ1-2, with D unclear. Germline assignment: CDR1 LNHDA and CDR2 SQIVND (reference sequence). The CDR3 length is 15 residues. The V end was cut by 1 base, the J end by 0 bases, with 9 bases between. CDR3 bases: TGTGCCAGTAGTATAGTGTACGGAACTAACTATGGCTACACCTTC. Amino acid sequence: CASSIVYGTNYGYTF.

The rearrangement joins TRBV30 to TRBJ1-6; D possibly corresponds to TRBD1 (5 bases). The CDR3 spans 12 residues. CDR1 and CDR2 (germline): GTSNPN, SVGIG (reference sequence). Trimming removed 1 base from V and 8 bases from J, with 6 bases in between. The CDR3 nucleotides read TGTGCCTGGAGTGGGGGCCATTCACCCCTCCACTTT. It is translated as CAWSGGHSPLHF.

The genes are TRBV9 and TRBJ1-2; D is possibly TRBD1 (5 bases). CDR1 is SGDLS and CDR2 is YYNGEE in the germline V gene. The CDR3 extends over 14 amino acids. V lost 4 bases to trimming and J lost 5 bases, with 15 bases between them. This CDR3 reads CASSPKWDLYGYTF. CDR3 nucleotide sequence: TGTGCCAGCAGCCCAAAATGGGACTTGTATGGCTACACCTTC.

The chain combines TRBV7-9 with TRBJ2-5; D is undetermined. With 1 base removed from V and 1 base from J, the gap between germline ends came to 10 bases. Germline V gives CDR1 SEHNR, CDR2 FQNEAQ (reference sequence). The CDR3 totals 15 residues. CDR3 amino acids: CASSLVRDSQETQYF. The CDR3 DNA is TGTGCCAGCAGCTTAGTACGAGACTCCCAAGAGACCCAGTACTTC.

The CDR3 region is CASSTHRASSYNEQFF. The CDR3, as DNA: TGCGCCAGCAGCACACACAGGGCTAGCTCCTACAATGAGCAGTTCTTC. J is TRBJ2-1 and V is TRBV5-1; weak D call: TRBD1 (6 bases). The CDR3 contains 16 residues. Germline V gives CDR1 SGHRS, CDR2 YFSETQ. Between the trimmed V and J ends, which lost 4 bases and 0 bases, there was a span of 14 bases.

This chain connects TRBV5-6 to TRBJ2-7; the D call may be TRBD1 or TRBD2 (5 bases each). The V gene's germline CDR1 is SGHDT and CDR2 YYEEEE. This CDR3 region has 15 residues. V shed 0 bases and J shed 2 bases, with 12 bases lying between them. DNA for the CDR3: TGTGCCAGCAGCTTGGGGGACCTCCGAGCCTACGAGCAGTACTTC. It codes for CASSLGDLRAYEQYF.